These T cell receptor beta chains were read from a single sample in a study of vaccination effects on CD4 cells after COVID-19. Sequencing was performed with immunoSEQ multiplex PCR; in TCRdb, only in-frame clones are kept and a portion is missing. The table includes tens of thousands of clones, around 76% detected once. Antigens for these TCRs are unknown. Here the sequenced sample was CD4+ T cells from PBMCs cultured with HCoV-229E spike peptides, taken before COVID-19 vaccination. The receptors here all came from a human donor who received a COVID-19 vaccine. Each CDR3 is given with its conserved first and last residue. Fields, in order: CDR3 length, V gene, J gene, CDR3 protein.

15	TRBV3-1/TRBV3-2	TRBJ1-3	CASSPRLGAGNTIYF
14	TRBV27	TRBJ1-6	CASSFAVYNSPLHF
14	TRBV4-1	TRBJ2-2	CASSLWPNTGELFF
15	TRBV19	TRBJ1-6	CASSIDLGRDSPLHF
14	TRBV5-4	TRBJ1-4	CASSRDTANEKLFF
11	TRBV2	TRBJ2-5	CASSPQETQYF
12	TRBV6-5	TRBJ1-1	CASRGDGTEAFF
16	TRBV10-2	TRBJ2-2	CASSDWGAGGTGELFF
13	TRBV2	TRBJ1-1	CASSRGMNTEAFF
14	TRBV21-1	TRBJ2-1	CASSTRTPSNEQFF
16	TRBV6-6	TRBJ1-6	CASRPRNRVHDSPLHF
17	TRBV29-1	TRBJ2-3	CSVEPGTDYSSTDTQYF
17	TRBV7-3	TRBJ2-2	CASSQRWTGAPTGELFF
12	TRBV6-1	TRBJ1-2	CASSETGYGYTF
14	TRBV5-1	TRBJ1-2	CASSSDSWNYGYTF
16	TRBV19	TRBJ1-4	CASSDRTPTTNEKLFF
14	TRBV29-1	TRBJ2-3	CSADDRGRTDTQYF
18	TRBV27	TRBJ2-5	CASRPSVVGAATQETQYF
13	TRBV10-3	TRBJ2-5	CAISESGFFSQYF
17	TRBV6-2/TRBV6-3	TRBJ1-6	CASSAGQASSYNSPLHF